The text below deals with one T cell receptor beta chain. The data were obtained in a study of T cell changes during pregnancy in multiple sclerosis. The CDR3 is 15 residues long. The ends were cut back, 7 bases at V and 9 bases at J, with 25 bases in the middle. CDR1 and CDR2 (germline): LNHDA, SQIVND (reference sequence). Here immunoSEQ multiplex PCR was the method, and the copy in TCRdb shows in-frame clones only, minus some. The sample yields about 41,000 clones, about nine tenths seen once. The sequence derives from a female donor with multiple sclerosis, enrolled in a pregnancy study. Sequenced here: CD4+ T cells from peripheral blood mononuclear cells, sampled in the first trimester of pregnancy. V and J are TRBV19 and TRBJ2-7, with D perhaps matching TRBD2 (8 bases). CDR3 residues: CASTPREGQTARQYF. CDR3 coding DNA: TGTGCCAGTACCCCACGGGAGGGACAGACTGCCCGGCAGTACTTC.